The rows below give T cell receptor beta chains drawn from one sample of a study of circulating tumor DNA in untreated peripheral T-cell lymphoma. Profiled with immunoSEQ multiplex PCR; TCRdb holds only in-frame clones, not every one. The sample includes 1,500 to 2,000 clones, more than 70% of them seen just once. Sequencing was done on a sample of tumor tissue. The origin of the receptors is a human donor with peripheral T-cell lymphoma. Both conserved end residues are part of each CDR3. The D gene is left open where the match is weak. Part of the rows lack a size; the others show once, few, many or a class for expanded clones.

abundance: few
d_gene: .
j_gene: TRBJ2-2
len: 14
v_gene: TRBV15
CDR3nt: TGTGCCACCAGTATGGGAATCGTCACCGGGGAGCTGTTTTTT
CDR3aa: CATSMGIVTGELFF

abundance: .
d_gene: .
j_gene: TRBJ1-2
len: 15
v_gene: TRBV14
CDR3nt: TGTGCCAGCAGCCCTGCCGGCCTACCTAATTATGGCTACACCTTC
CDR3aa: CASSPAGLPNYGYTF

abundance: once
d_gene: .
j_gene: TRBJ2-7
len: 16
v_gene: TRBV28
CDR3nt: TGTGCCAGCAGAGTTGACACCGGAACAGGGAGCAACGAGCAGTACTTC
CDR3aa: CASRVDTGTGSNEQYF

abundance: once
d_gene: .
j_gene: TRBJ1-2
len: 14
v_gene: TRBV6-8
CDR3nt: TGTGCCAGCAGTTACTCGAAAGGTAACTATGGCTACACCTTC
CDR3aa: CASSYSKGNYGYTF

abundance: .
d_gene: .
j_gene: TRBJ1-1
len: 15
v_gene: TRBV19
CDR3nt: TGTGCCAGTAGTATTGCGTCGGGGGGCGGAACTGAAGCTTTCTTT
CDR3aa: CASSIASGGGTEAFF

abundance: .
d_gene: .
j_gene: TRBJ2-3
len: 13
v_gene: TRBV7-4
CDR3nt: TGTGCCAGCAGGGCTAGGGGTTTTGATACGCAGTATTTT
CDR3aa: CASRARGFDTQYF

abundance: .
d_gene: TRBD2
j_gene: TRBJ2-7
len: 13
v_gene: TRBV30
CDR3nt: TGTGCCTGGAGTCGGGACTACTCCTACGAGCAGTACTTC
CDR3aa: CAWSRDYSYEQYF

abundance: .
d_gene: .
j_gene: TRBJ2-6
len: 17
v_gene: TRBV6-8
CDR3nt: TGTGCCAGCAGTCCCAGGGGGGGGCCCTCTGGGGCCAACGTCCTGACTTTC
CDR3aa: CASSPRGGPSGANVLTF

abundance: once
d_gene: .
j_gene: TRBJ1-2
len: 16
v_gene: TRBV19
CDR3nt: TGTGCCAGTAGCATGGGGGAAGGACTAGTTAACTATGGCTACACCTTC
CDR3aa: CASSMGEGLVNYGYTF